Below, 27 T cell receptor beta chains from the same sample are listed, as sequenced in a study of CD8 T cells in Susac syndrome. Random hexamers were used to reverse transcribe roughly 0.45 to 1 ug of RNA. Via MiXCR, TCRdb re-called the immunoSEQ multiplex PCR reads, giving one row per CDR3 protein. The profile shows 120,000 to 150,000 distinct CDR3 sequences, roughly 94% of them singletons. Sequenced: CD8+ T cells from PBMCs. These receptor sequences come from a human donor in good health.

The rearrangement uses TRBV27 and TRBJ2-1, with TRBD2 as a possible D gene (7 bases). Germline V gene sequence: CDR1 MNHEY, CDR2 SMNVEV (reference sequence). This CDR3 region has 15 residues. V lost 6 bases and J 4 bases, leaving 16 bases between the germline ends. The chain's CDR3 is CASREAGHLYNEQFF. The CDR3 coding sequence is TGTGCCAGCAGGGAAGCGGGACACCTATACAATGAGCAGTTCTTC.

The chain uses TRBV30 and TRBJ1-1; 9 nucleotides align to TRBD1. V was pared by 5 bases and J by 5 bases, with 6 bases of the junction left unmatched. This CDR3 contains 13 residues. Germline values: CDR1 GTSNPN, CDR2 SVGIG (reference sequence). CDR3 nucleotide sequence: TGTGCCTGGGACGCGACAGGGGGAACTGAAGCTTTCTTT. Translation: CAWDATGGTEAFF.

The chain recombines TRBV30 with TRBJ1-1; possibly TRBD1 for D (5 bases). This CDR3 region has 12 residues. Trimming took 5 bases from V and 4 from J, leaving 11 bases between them. Germline V lookup: CDR1 GTSNPN, CDR2 SVGIG (reference sequence). The CDR3 loop is CAWGHGGTEAFF. DNA for the CDR3: TGTGCCTGGGGACATGGGGGCACTGAAGCTTTCTTT.

The chain combines TRBV9 with TRBJ2-7; a possible D gene is TRBD2 (5 bases). Trimming removed 3 bases from V and 2 bases from J, with 9 bases in between. This CDR3 region has 13 residues. Germline CDR1 reads SGDLS; CDR2 reads YYNGEE. CDR3 region: CASSGGPAYEQYF. DNA for the CDR3: TGTGCCAGCAGCGGAGGGCCTGCCTACGAGCAGTACTTC. The complete variable domain, with remaining parts taken from reference TRBV9 and TRBJ2-7, reads DSGVTQTPKHLITATGQRVTLRCSPRSGDLSVYWYQQSLDQGLQFLIQYYNGEERAKGNILERFSAQQFPDLHSELNLSSLELGDSALYFCASSGGPAYEQYFGPGTRLTVT.

J is TRBJ2-5 and V is TRBV14; 8 nucleotides agree with TRBD2. CDR1 and CDR2 (germline): SGHDN, FVKESK. The CDR3 extends over 13 amino acids. The ends lost 6 bases at V and 3 bases at J; junction bases unmatched: 3. CDR3 region: CASSLLAEETQYF. The CDR3 DNA is TGTGCCAGCAGTTTACTAGCGGAAGAGACCCAGTACTTC.

The chain employs TRBV11-2 and TRBJ2-5; D is uncertain. CDR3 size: 11 residues. CDR1 and CDR2 (germline): SGHAT, FQNNGV. Trimming shortened V by 5 bases and J by 3 bases, and 4 bases separated the two germline ends. CDR3 loop: CASSIKETQYF. In nucleotides, the CDR3 is TGTGCCAGCAGCATAAAAGAGACCCAGTACTTC. The whole variable domain, remainder taken from reference TRBV11-2 and TRBJ2-5, is EAGVAQSPRYKIIEKRQSVAFWCNPISGHATLYWYQQILGQGPKLLIQFQNNGVVDDSQLPKDRFSAERLKGVDSTLKIQPAKLEDSAVYLCASSIKETQYFGPGTRLLVL.

The gene calls are TRBV13 and TRBJ2-7; 8 nucleotides agree with TRBD1. Germline lookup yields CDR1 PRHDT and CDR2 FYEKMQ (reference sequence). The J segment lost 6 bases and the V segment lost 5 bases, leaving 9 bases of the junction unmatched. The CDR3 is 14 amino acids. The CDR3 protein is CASSDGQGWAEQYF. The CDR3 DNA follows: TGTGCCAGCAGCGATGGACAGGGCTGGGCCGAGCAGTACTTC.

The genes are TRBV27 and TRBJ2-3, with 10 bases lining up with TRBD2. The junction had 3 bases not matched to a gene; V was cut back by 4 bases and J by 2 bases. The CDR3 spans 15 residues. CDR1 is MNHEY and CDR2 is SMNVEV in the germline V gene (reference sequence). The CDR3 coding sequence is TGTGCCAGCAGTTATAGCGGGAGGACCACAGATACGCAGTATTTT. Amino acid sequence: CASSYSGRTTDTQYF.

The chain's CDR3 is CASSDRTRDTHEQFF. In nucleotides, the CDR3 is TGTGCCAGCAGTGACCGGACACGCGATACCCATGAGCAGTTCTTC. This chain uses TRBV25-1 with TRBJ2-1, with D perhaps matching TRBD1 (5 bases). V lost 3 bases and J lost 8, with 17 bases in between. The CDR3 spans 15 residues. CDR1 and CDR2 from the germline V gene are MGHDK and SYGVNS.

This rearrangement joins TRBV3-1 to TRBJ2-5; possibly TRBD2 for D (6 bases). Germline CDR1 LGHDT, CDR2 YNNKEL (reference sequence). V lost 7 bases, J lost 5 bases, and 17 bases lay in between. The CDR3 is 14 residues long. The CDR3: CASTDGGSEETQYF. Here the CDR3 DNA reads TGTGCCAGCACAGATGGGGGGAGCGAGGAGACCCAGTACTTC.

The V gene is TRBV5-6, the J gene TRBJ2-5; 10 positions match TRBD2. Germline V gene sequence: CDR1 SGHDT, CDR2 YYEEEE. With V trimmed by 0 bases and J by 4 bases, 6 bases remained unmatched. The CDR3 has 16 amino acids. The CDR3 sequence: CASSLALAGDRETQYF. The CDR3 DNA sequence: TGTGCCAGCAGCTTGGCCCTAGCGGGAGATAGAGAGACCCAGTACTTC. The entire variable domain, with the rest obtained from reference TRBV5-6 and TRBJ2-5, is as follows: DAGVTQSPTHLIKTRGQQVTLRCSPKSGHDTVSWYQQALGQGPQFIFQYYEEEERQRGNFPDRFSGHQFPNYSSELNVNALLLGDSALYLCASSLALAGDRETQYFGPGTRLLVL.

The chain combines TRBV20-1 with TRBJ2-7; TRBD2 matches 9 bases. The CDR3 sequence is 13 residues long. J was trimmed by 7 bases and V by 3 bases; bases with no gene match: 7. From germline, CDR1 is DFQATT and CDR2 SNEGSKA (reference sequence). The DNA of the CDR3 is TGCAGTGCTAGCCTAGCGGGAAAAGAAGAGCAGTACTTC. Protein product: CSASLAGKEEQYF.

The chain has TRBV27 and TRBJ2-1; no reliable D call. With 8 bases removed from V and 7 bases from J, the gap between germline ends came to 9 bases. Germline values: CDR1 MNHEY, CDR2 SMNVEV (reference sequence). This CDR3 is built from 11 residues. CDR3 DNA: TGTGCCAGCGTGGGGTGGAATGAGCAGTTCTTC. It translates to CASVGWNEQFF.

The genes are TRBV30 and TRBJ2-5; a possible D gene is TRBD2 (5 bases). V was shortened by 4 bases and J by 4 bases, with 10 bases between the two germline ends. The CDR3 runs to 12 residues. Per germline, CDR1 GTSNPN and CDR2 SVGIG (reference sequence). CDR3 bases: TGTGCCTGGATGTGGGCGGGAGAGACCCAGTACTTC. Protein sequence: CAWMWAGETQYF.

The J gene is TRBJ1-4, the V gene TRBV6-5; D is unclear. This CDR3 is built from 14 residues. V was trimmed by 5 bases and J by 0 bases, leaving 7 bases between them. Germline values: CDR1 MNHEY, CDR2 SVGAGI. The CDR3, as DNA: TGTGCCAGCAGTAGAAGAGCAACTAATGAAAAACTGTTTTTT. This codes for CASSRRATNEKLFF.

The chain combines TRBV9 with TRBJ2-1, with 8 bases identical to TRBD2. The CDR3 is made up of 14 amino acids. V trimming: 3 bases; J trimming: 8 bases; junction bases outside the gene matches: 7. The germline gives CDR1 SGDLS, CDR2 YYNGEE. This chain's CDR3 is CASSGSGSHDEQFF. In DNA, the CDR3 is TGTGCCAGCAGCGGAAGCGGGAGCCACGATGAGCAGTTCTTC.

This clonotype was recorded once. The chain links TRBV7-9 to TRBJ1-2, with a weak D call TRBD1 (6 bases). The germline V gene has CDR1 SEHNR and CDR2 FQNEAQ (reference sequence). There are 14 residues in the CDR3. Trimming took 5 bases from V and 3 from J, leaving 13 bases between them. The CDR3 nucleotides read TGTGCCAGCAGCCTACAGGGATCGGACTATGGCTACACCTTC. Its protein is CASSLQGSDYGYTF.

Only one count was recorded for this clonotype. The chain links TRBV4-3 to TRBJ2-1; 11 bases fit TRBD2. Trimming cost V 0 bases and J 9 bases; bases outside gene matches: 4. The V gene's germline CDR1 is LGHNA and CDR2 YSLEER. This CDR3 comprises 15 residues. The CDR3 spells CASSQDQGLAGEQFF. In nucleotides, the CDR3 is TGCGCCAGCAGCCAAGATCAAGGACTAGCGGGTGAGCAGTTCTTC.

The chain joins TRBV29-1 to TRBJ2-6, with unresolved D. The germline V gene has CDR1 SQVTM and CDR2 ANQGSEA. Trimming shortened V by 0 bases and J by 0 bases, and 6 bases separated the two germline ends. The CDR3 is 15 residues long. For the CDR3, the DNA is TGCAGCGTTGAAGATTGGAGCTCTGGGGCCAACGTCCTGACTTTC. Its protein is CSVEDWSSGANVLTF. Full variable domain (outside the CDR3, taken from reference TRBV29-1 and TRBJ2-6): SAVISQKPSRDICQRGTSLTIQCQVDSQVTMMFWYRQQPGQSLTLIATANQGSEATYESGFVIDKFPISRPNLTFSTLTVSNMSPEDSSIYLCSVEDWSSGANVLTFGAGSRLTVL.

This rearrangement joins TRBV2 to TRBJ2-5; D gene uncertain. V lost 2 bases and J 5 bases, leaving 6 bases between the germline ends. Looked up from germline, CDR1 is SNHLY and CDR2 is FYNNEI. This CDR3 has 12 amino acids. CDR3 amino acids: CASSEPFETQYF. For the CDR3, the DNA is TGTGCCAGCAGTGAACCTTTTGAGACCCAGTACTTC.

This sequence joins TRBV21-1 and TRBJ2-7; TRBD2 reflects the table's D call only, with no check against the DNA. TRBV21-1 is designated a pseudogene. This CDR3 is 11 amino acids long. In DNA, the CDR3 is TGTGCCGCCGGACTCGCCTACGAGCAGTACTTC. Translating gives CAAGLAYEQYF.

The V call is TRBV2, the J call TRBJ2-7, with D perhaps matching TRBD2 (6 bases). The CDR3 is made up of 15 amino acids. CDR1 and CDR2 (germline): SNHLY, FYNNEI. With 3 bases removed from V and 5 bases from J, the gap between germline ends came to 17 bases. The chain's CDR3 is CASSDLSSGLNEQYF. The CDR3 DNA reads as TGTGCCAGCAGTGATCTGTCCAGCGGGCTCAACGAGCAGTACTTC.

The V and J genes are TRBV27 and TRBJ2-1; possible D gene TRBD2, 5 bases. Germline-derived CDR1 and CDR2 are MNHEY and SMNVEV (reference sequence). V shed 8 bases and J shed 6 bases, with 17 bases lying between them. The CDR3 spans 14 residues. Here the CDR3 DNA reads TGTGCCAGCGCCTCTTGGACGGCGGGCAATGAGCAGTTCTTC. It codes for CASASWTAGNEQFF.

J is TRBJ2-5 and V is TRBV7-9; 11 nucleotides match TRBD2. The ends lost 5 bases at V and 3 bases at J; junction bases unmatched: 11. The CDR3 has 17 amino acids. Germline CDR1 is SEHNR and CDR2 is FQNEAQ (reference sequence). For the CDR3, the DNA is TGTGCCAGCAGCCCCATCCGGGGACTAGCGGACAAAGAGACCCAGTACTTC. This sequence encodes CASSPIRGLADKETQYF.

This chain connects TRBV27 to TRBJ2-5; 9 positions agree with TRBD2. CDR3 length: 14 amino acids. V was clipped by 5 bases and J by 4 bases; unmatched bases: 5. The germline gives CDR1 MNHEY, CDR2 SMNVEV (reference sequence). The CDR3 reads CASSTGTSRETQYF. The CDR3 DNA follows: TGTGCCAGCAGTACCGGGACTAGCCGAGAGACCCAGTACTTC.

The chain is built from TRBV4-1 and TRBJ2-7, with a tentative D call TRBD1 (5 bases). The V gene lost 1 base and the J gene lost 2 bases, with 15 bases spanning the gap. CDR1 is MGHRA and CDR2 is YSYEKL in the germline V gene. The CDR3 runs 16 residues. For the CDR3, the DNA is TGCGCCAGCAGCCAAGGTGGTGTGACAGTGACCTACGAGCAGTACTTC. Protein: CASSQGGVTVTYEQYF.

V gene TRBV20-1 combines with J gene TRBJ2-6; D may be TRBD1 (6 bases). V lost 4 bases and J lost 2, with 9 bases in between. This CDR3 contains 14 residues. The germline CDR1 and CDR2 sequences are DFQATT and SNEGSKA (reference sequence). CDR3 sequence reads: CSATGDTGANVLTF. CDR3 nucleotide sequence: TGCAGTGCTACAGGGGACACTGGGGCCAACGTCCTGACTTTC.